This T cell receptor beta chain was sequenced during a study of blood T cell repertoires in COVID-19. The wider study: PBMCs, B-cell-depleted T cells, or T cells provided the cDNA or gDNA that made up the material.

Original data processing: Researchers report that nucleated cell counts were estimated from reference gene primer amplification. Profiling relied on immunoSEQ multiplex PCR, and the TCRdb table lists in-frame clones only, not all of them. Clonal size and the V and J genes are those of that table, whereas D and trimming came from the DNA. The profile shows about 36,000 clones, approximately 86% of them singletons. This clone appeared once. The sequencing sample was made of peripheral blood. This sequence was found in a human donor in a cohort sampled during active COVID-19.

The CDR3 region is CASSDQTGRNTEAFF. CDR3 nucleotide sequence: TGTGCCAGCAGCGATCAGACAGGGCGGAACACTGAAGCTTTCTTT. This chain joins TRBV11-3 and TRBJ1-1, with TRBD1 matching 7 bases. With 5 bases clipped from V and 1 base from J, the junction kept 7 bases outside the gene matches. Germline lookup yields CDR1 SGHNT and CDR2 YENEEA. The CDR3 sequence is 15 residues long. Complete variable domain (other parts from reference TRBV11-3 and TRBJ1-1): EAGVVQSPRYKIIEKKQPVAFWCNPISGHNTLYWYLQNLGQGPELLIRYENEEAVDDSQLPKDRFSAERLKGVDSTLKIQPAELGDSAVYLCASSDQTGRNTEAFFGQGTRLTVV.